The rows below give T cell receptor beta chains drawn from one sample of a study of OX40 agonist ivuxolimab in advanced cancers. The table came from immunoSEQ multiplex PCR; TCRdb's copy has only in-frame clones and leaves some out. The sample records approximately 50,000 clones, roughly 79% being singletons. The sample in question was CD4+ or CD8+ T cells sorted from blood, obtained in a trial of the OX40 agonist ivuxolimab. The receptors here all came from an adult with an advanced solid tumor such as melanoma, head and neck, liver or kidney cancer. The CDR3 runs from the conserved cysteine through the conserved F or W. D genes are given only for firm matches. Only some rows state a clone size, as once, few, many or a class for expanded clones.

CDR3nt: TGTGCCAGCAGCTTGGCCGCGGGGGAGGCAGCTTTCTTT; CDR3aa: CASSLAAGEAAFF; abundance: .; j_gene: TRBJ1-1; v_gene: TRBV5-6; d_gene: .
CDR3nt: TGTGCCAGCAGCCCAAGGGCAGGGCTAAACACTGAAGCTTTCTTT; CDR3aa: CASSPRAGLNTEAFF; abundance: .; j_gene: TRBJ1-1; v_gene: TRBV7-2; d_gene: .
CDR3nt: TGTGCCAGCAGCGTAGCTCCCCCAGGGGCAAGCACAGATACGCAGTATTTT; CDR3aa: CASSVAPPGASTDTQYF; abundance: .; j_gene: TRBJ2-3; v_gene: TRBV9; d_gene: .
CDR3nt: TGTGCCAGCTCACCTTCTACGAGGCAGTACTTC; CDR3aa: CASSPSTRQYF; abundance: .; j_gene: TRBJ2-7; v_gene: TRBV18; d_gene: .
CDR3nt: TGTGCCAGTAGTGGGCCAGTCTTCTCTGGGGCCAACGTCCTGACTTTC; CDR3aa: CASSGPVFSGANVLTF; abundance: .; j_gene: TRBJ2-6; v_gene: TRBV19; d_gene: .
CDR3nt: TGTGCCAGCAGTTTTAAGGTCTACGAGCAGTACTTC; CDR3aa: CASSFKVYEQYF; abundance: .; j_gene: TRBJ2-7; v_gene: TRBV28; d_gene: .
CDR3nt: TGTGCCAGCACCCGGGGTCTTGGGGACTATGGCTACACCTTC; CDR3aa: CASTRGLGDYGYTF; abundance: .; j_gene: TRBJ1-2; v_gene: TRBV6-1; d_gene: .
CDR3nt: TGTGCCAGCGGCCGGGATGGGAATTCACCCCTCCACTTT; CDR3aa: CASGRDGNSPLHF; abundance: .; j_gene: TRBJ1-6; v_gene: TRBV7-2; d_gene: .
CDR3nt: TGTGCCAGCAGCCCGGGCAGCAATCAGCCCCAGCATTTT; CDR3aa: CASSPGSNQPQHF; abundance: .; j_gene: TRBJ1-5; v_gene: TRBV5-4; d_gene: .
CDR3nt: TGTGCCAGTAGTCTGGGACTCCCTGGAACTGAAGCTTTCTTT; CDR3aa: CASSLGLPGTEAFF; abundance: .; j_gene: TRBJ1-1; v_gene: TRBV19; d_gene: .
CDR3nt: TGTGCCAGCAGCTTAGTAACCTACGAGCAGTACTTC; CDR3aa: CASSLVTYEQYF; abundance: .; j_gene: TRBJ2-7; v_gene: TRBV11-2; d_gene: .
CDR3nt: TGTGCCAGCAGCTTAGAGCAGGGAAACACTGAAGCTTTCTTT; CDR3aa: CASSLEQGNTEAFF; abundance: few; j_gene: TRBJ1-1; v_gene: TRBV7-9; d_gene: .
CDR3nt: TGTGCCAGCAGTTCACACAGGAATTCACCCCTCCACTTT; CDR3aa: CASSSHRNSPLHF; abundance: .; j_gene: TRBJ1-6; v_gene: TRBV28; d_gene: .
CDR3nt: TGCGCCAGCAGCTTGGCCTCTAATGAAAAACTGTTTTTT; CDR3aa: CASSLASNEKLFF; abundance: .; j_gene: TRBJ1-4; v_gene: TRBV5-1; d_gene: .
CDR3nt: TGTGCCAGCAGCCCCCCGGGGCCCCACTATGGCTACACCTTC; CDR3aa: CASSPPGPHYGYTF; abundance: .; j_gene: TRBJ1-2; v_gene: TRBV27; d_gene: .
CDR3nt: TGTGCCAGCAGCTTAGTCAGGGCCGGTAATTCACCCCTCCACTTT; CDR3aa: CASSLVRAGNSPLHF; abundance: .; j_gene: TRBJ1-6; v_gene: TRBV7-2; d_gene: .
CDR3nt: TGTGCTAGTGGTTTGGCGTCGCCAGGGCAGCCCCAGCATTTT; CDR3aa: CASGLASPGQPQHF; abundance: .; j_gene: TRBJ1-5; v_gene: TRBV12-5; d_gene: .
CDR3nt: TGCGCCAGCCTCCCCCGGGCGGGGGGGCCTGGGGAGACCCAGTACTTC; CDR3aa: CASLPRAGGPGETQYF; abundance: .; j_gene: TRBJ2-5; v_gene: TRBV5-1; d_gene: TRBD2
CDR3nt: TGTGCCAGTAGTAAAACCGACAGGGCTATCGACTATGGCTACACCTTC; CDR3aa: CASSKTDRAIDYGYTF; abundance: .; j_gene: TRBJ1-2; v_gene: TRBV19; d_gene: TRBD1
CDR3nt: TGTGCCAGCACCATGGCCGGGACAGGGGTTCTACGGCGTGAGCAGTTCTTC; CDR3aa: CASTMAGTGVLRREQFF; abundance: .; j_gene: TRBJ2-1; v_gene: TRBV2; d_gene: TRBD1
CDR3nt: TGTGCCATGGAGCGACAAATATACAATGAGCAGTTCTTC; CDR3aa: CAMERQIYNEQFF; abundance: .; j_gene: TRBJ2-1; v_gene: TRBV6-5; d_gene: .
CDR3nt: TGTGCCAGCAGTTATGGGACTAGCGCCTACGAGCAGTACTTC; CDR3aa: CASSYGTSAYEQYF; abundance: .; j_gene: TRBJ2-7; v_gene: TRBV6-6; d_gene: TRBD2
CDR3nt: TGCAGTGCCGGCGTGGCCCACGAGCAGTACTTC; CDR3aa: CSAGVAHEQYF; abundance: .; j_gene: TRBJ2-7; v_gene: TRBV20-1; d_gene: .
CDR3nt: TGTGCCTGGAGCAGTTACGACAGGGGAAGTCAGCCCCAGCATTTT; CDR3aa: CAWSSYDRGSQPQHF; abundance: .; j_gene: TRBJ1-5; v_gene: TRBV30; d_gene: TRBD1
CDR3nt: TGTGCCAGCAGCCCCCCAGTGCCGATCCGGGGACAGGGAGTTGCAATGATGAGCTTC; CDR3aa: CASSPPVPIRGQGVAMMSF; abundance: .; j_gene: TRBJ2-7; v_gene: TRBV11-2; d_gene: TRBD1
CDR3nt: TGTGCCAGCAGTTTAACGGAGACCCAGTACTTC; CDR3aa: CASSLTETQYF; abundance: few; j_gene: TRBJ2-5; v_gene: TRBV6-5; d_gene: .
CDR3nt: TGTGCCAGCAGTTTTGGGGGAGTGGATACGCAGTATTTT; CDR3aa: CASSFGGVDTQYF; abundance: once; j_gene: TRBJ2-3; v_gene: TRBV28; d_gene: .
CDR3nt: TGTGCCAGCAGCTTAGGGGGCGCGGAAGGGACACCCCTCCACTTT; CDR3aa: CASSLGGAEGTPLHF; abundance: once; j_gene: TRBJ1-6; v_gene: TRBV7-9; d_gene: .
CDR3nt: TGTGCCAGCAGCTTAGGGCAGGGAAACACTGAAGCTTTCTTT; CDR3aa: CASSLGQGNTEAFF; abundance: .; j_gene: TRBJ1-1; v_gene: TRBV7-9; d_gene: .